A single sample gave rise to the 9 T cell receptor beta chains below, sequenced in a study of chemoradiotherapy in HPV16-positive cancers. The method was immunoSEQ multiplex PCR; TCRdb's version includes in-frame clones alone and lacks a portion of them. Of roughly 5,600 clones in the sample, roughly 88% were seen once. The sample was tumor tissue, taken from a patient who underwent chemoradiotherapy. These TCRs come from a human donor with HPV-associated anogenital cancer.

CDR3 region: CASSPPEGANTGELFF. The CDR3 nucleotides read TGTGCCAGCTCACCACCGGAGGGGGCGAACACCGGGGAGCTGTTTTTT. The V call is TRBV18, the J call TRBJ2-2; possibly TRBD1 or TRBD2 for D (6 bases each). The length of the CDR3 is 16 residues. Per the germline V gene, CDR1 is KGHSH and CDR2 is LQKENI. V lost 0 bases, J lost 0 bases, and 8 bases lay in between.

V usage is TRBV30 and J usage is TRBJ1-2, with D tentatively TRBD1 (6 bases). The length of the CDR3 is 13 residues. V lost 6 bases to trimming and J lost 2 bases, with 13 bases between them. CDR1 and CDR2 (germline): GTSNPN, SVGIG (reference sequence). CDR3 nucleotide sequence: TGTGCCTGTCCCCGGGGGCAGAACTATGGCTACACCTTC. This encodes CACPRGQNYGYTF.

The DNA for the CDR3 is TGTGCCAGCAGCTTAGCACAGGGAAGCACAGATACGCAGTATTTT. Its protein is CASSLAQGSTDTQYF. The chain recombines TRBV7-9 with TRBJ2-3; D perhaps matches TRBD1 (6 bases). Germline V gives CDR1 SEHNR, CDR2 FQNEAQ (reference sequence). The CDR3 loop spans 15 amino acids. Trimming took 0 bases from V and 0 from J, leaving 7 bases between them.

The chain couples TRBV7-9 to TRBJ1-1; TRBD1 is a possible D gene (6 bases). Germline-derived CDR1 and CDR2 are SEHNR and FQNEAQ (reference sequence). The CDR3 runs 15 residues. Trimming shortened V by 0 bases and J by 8 bases, and 16 bases separated the two germline ends. CDR3 in amino acids: CASSLANVQGAEAFF. CDR3 sequence (DNA): TGTGCCAGCAGCTTAGCCAACGTACAGGGTGCAGAAGCTTTCTTT.

The chain links TRBV11-3 to TRBJ2-7; D is unclear. Germline V lookup: CDR1 SGHNT, CDR2 YENEEA. The CDR3 runs 13 residues. Trimming removed 6 bases from V and 2 bases from J, with 11 bases in between. CDR3: CASSPDNTYEQYF. The CDR3 nucleotides are TGTGCCAGCAGTCCCGACAACACCTACGAGCAGTACTTC.

The rearrangement uses TRBV6-1 and TRBJ2-1; perhaps TRBD2 as D (6 bases). This CDR3 has 16 residues. Germline lookup yields CDR1 MNHNS and CDR2 SASEGT. V gave up 2 bases and J gave up 0 bases, with 11 bases separating them. Written as DNA, the CDR3 is TGTGCCAGCAGTGAACGTATGGGGGGCTCCTACAATGAGCAGTTCTTC. Translated, it gives CASSERMGGSYNEQFF.

V is TRBV18 and J is TRBJ1-1; D gene unclear. Germline V gene data show CDR1 as KGHSH and CDR2 as LQKENI. This CDR3 has 13 amino acids. The ends were cut back, 6 bases at V and 3 bases at J, with 11 bases in the middle. The CDR3 loop is CASSPGGDTEAFF. The CDR3 DNA reads as TGTGCCAGCTCTCCGGGAGGCGACACTGAAGCTTTCTTT.

The J gene is TRBJ2-1, the V gene TRBV10-3; no firm D call. Trimming left V 5 bases short and J 8 bases short, with 13 bases between. The CDR3 sequence is 13 residues long. Germline CDR1 is ENHRY and CDR2 is SYGVKD. The CDR3 loop reads CAISPRKFDEQFF. The CDR3, as DNA: TGTGCCATCAGTCCCCGGAAGTTTGATGAGCAGTTCTTC.

This chain links TRBV5-1 with TRBJ1-1; D remains ambiguous. This CDR3 has 17 residues. Trimming stripped 1 base from V and 1 base from J, with 17 bases between. Germline CDR1 and CDR2: SGHRS and YFSETQ. The CDR3 reads CASSLTARPASNTEAFF. As DNA, the CDR3 is TGCGCCAGCAGCTTGACCGCCCGTCCCGCCTCGAACACTGAAGCTTTCTTT.